Listed here are 19 T cell receptor beta chains from one sample, sequenced in a study of low-dose radiotherapy and immunotherapy resistance in tumors. Time point specified: after trial treatment. Treatment in this sample: LDRT plus nivolumab, ipilimumab, low-dose cyclophosphamide and aspirin (RACIN trial). TRAV- and TRBV-specific primers primed first-strand cDNA, covering alpha and beta chains. With a constant-region primer and a V-primer adapter, TCRs were subjected to 15 to 25 PCR cycles of amplification. TCRdb processed the reads anew with MiXCR; each CDR3 protein has one entry. The sample consists of 39,000 or so distinct CDR3 sequences, 20% to 25% of them appearing once. The sample consisted of PBMCs, taken after low-dose radiotherapy plus immunotherapy. The receptors here all came from a female donor with ovarian cancer.

The V call is TRBV5-8, the J call TRBJ2-3; 12 bases are shared with TRBD2. Unmatched junction bases numbered 6, after V lost 0 bases and J lost 1 base. The germline CDR1 and CDR2 sequences are SGHTS and YDEGEE. The CDR3 totals 18 residues. CDR3: CASSLASGRGSGTDTQYF. CDR3 in DNA: TGTGCCAGCAGCTTGGCTAGCGGGAGGGGGTCTGGCACAGATACGCAGTATTTT.

This clonotype has a count of ten or more. This chain links TRBV12-3 or TRBV12-4 with TRBJ1-2; D is perhaps TRBD1 (6 bases). This CDR3 region has 14 residues. The ends were cut back, 2 bases at V and 2 bases at J, with 9 bases in the middle. The CDR3 coding sequence is TGTGCCAGCAGTTTACGGGACACCAACTATGGCTACACCTTC. Residues: CASSLRDTNYGYTF.

This clonotype was seen only a few times. The chain has TRBV11-2 and TRBJ2-5; 7 nucleotides match TRBD1. The CDR3 has 16 amino acids. V dropped 5 bases and J dropped 3; count of bases not matched to a gene: 12. Per the germline V gene, CDR1 is SGHAT and CDR2 is FQNNGV. The CDR3 DNA reads TGTGCCAGCAGCCCGTACCCAGGGGGATTTGAAGAGACCCAGTACTTC. Its translation: CASSPYPGGFEETQYF.

This clonotype was detected many times. The chain combines TRBV27 with TRBJ2-3, with D hard to call. CDR3 length: 14 amino acids. The germline gives CDR1 MNHEY, CDR2 SMNVEV (reference sequence). V shed 7 bases and J shed 0 bases, with 11 bases lying between them. The CDR3 DNA sequence: TGTGCCAGCAAGCCGCCTACTAGCACAGATACGCAGTATTTT. Its translation is CASKPPTSTDTQYF.

This clonotype came up many times. The chain carries TRBV9 and TRBJ2-6; D possibly uses TRBD1 or TRBD2 (5 bases each). The CDR3 has 19 residues. With 4 bases removed from V and 1 base from J, the gap between germline ends came to 21 bases. From germline, CDR1 is SGDLS and CDR2 YYNGEE. The DNA of the CDR3 is TGTGCCAGCAGCTCAAGGGGTTCGGGAAGCCAGTCTGGGGCCAACGTCCTGACTTTC. Translating gives CASSSRGSGSQSGANVLTF.

This clonotype was observed at least ten times. The chain has TRBV12-3 or TRBV12-4 and TRBJ2-1, with a weak D call TRBD2 (6 bases). Trimming removed 6 bases at V and 1 base at J, with 16 bases between. The CDR3 is made up of 16 amino acids. This chain's CDR3 is CASRPISGPSYNEQFF. CDR3 in DNA: TGTGCCAGCAGACCCATTAGCGGCCCATCCTACAATGAGCAGTTCTTC.

This chain joins TRBV28 and TRBJ1-1; 7 positions match TRBD1. After removal of 6 bases from V and 3 bases from J, the junction contained 4 bases not matched to a gene. This CDR3 region has 13 residues. The germline CDR1 and CDR2 sequences are MDHEN and SYDVKM. The CDR3 DNA follows: TGTGCCAGCAGGGGAACAGGGGACACTGAAGCTTTCTTT. It yields the protein CASRGTGDTEAFF.

In this sample, this clonotype turned up a few times. The chain is built from TRBV6-2 or TRBV6-3 and TRBJ2-7; no firm D call. CDR1 and CDR2 from the germline V gene are MNHEY and SVGEGT. V dropped 0 bases and J dropped 3 bases, with 12 bases sitting between them. CDR3 length: 15 amino acids. This chain's CDR3 is CASSYSPQKNYEQYF. The CDR3 DNA sequence: TGTGCCAGCAGTTACTCACCCCAGAAAAACTACGAGCAGTACTTC.

Many counts were recorded for this clonotype. This sequence joins TRBV9 and TRBJ1-3; TRBD1 is a possible D gene (6 bases). The V gene lost 0 bases and the J gene lost 1 base, with 11 bases spanning the gap. CDR1 and CDR2 from the germline V gene are SGDLS and YYNGEE. The CDR3 consists of 16 residues. CDR3 protein: CASSVGGGNSGNTIYF. The CDR3 region has the DNA TGTGCCAGCAGCGTAGGGGGGGGCAATTCTGGAAACACCATATATTTT.

In its sample, this clonotype was seen many times. This chain uses TRBV27 with TRBJ2-6, with D unresolved. This CDR3 is built from 13 residues. V lost 0 bases and J 3 bases, leaving 0 bases between the germline ends. Per germline, CDR1 MNHEY and CDR2 SMNVEV (reference sequence). CDR3 bases: TGTGCCAGCAGTTTATCTGGGGCCAACGTCCTGACTTTC. Translated: CASSLSGANVLTF.

This clonotype was seen repeatedly, ten times or more. Here the CDR3 reads CSAGAGGSSYEQYF. The CDR3 DNA reads TGCAGCGCAGGAGCGGGGGGGAGCTCCTACGAGCAGTACTTC. The genes are TRBV29-1 and TRBJ2-7, with 10 positions matching TRBD2. From germline, CDR1 is SQVTM and CDR2 ANQGSEA. CDR3 length equals 14 residues. V was clipped by 7 bases and J by 0 bases; unmatched bases: 6.

V gene TRBV28 combines with J gene TRBJ1-6; no definite D call. V lost 6 bases, J lost 14 bases, and 20 bases lay in between. Germline-derived CDR1 and CDR2 are MDHEN and SYDVKM. The CDR3 consists of 14 residues. The CDR3 region has the DNA TGTGCCAGCAGCCCCGCAGTGCCCTATTTGGCCCTCCACTTT. It is translated as CASSPAVPYLALHF.

This clonotype has a count of ten or more. The rearrangement uses TRBV19 and TRBJ2-1, with D perhaps matching TRBD1 (6 bases). The CDR3 covers 13 residues. V lost 4 bases to trimming and J lost 4 bases, with 8 bases between them. Germline V lookup: CDR1 LNHDA, CDR2 SQIVND (reference sequence). As DNA, the CDR3 is TGTGCCAGTAGTAGACAGGCGTACAATGAGCAGTTCTTC. The encoded protein is CASSRQAYNEQFF.

Comments on this clonotype: A single base is all that separates this from a far larger clone, so a read error is likely. The rearrangement joins TRBV5-8 to TRBJ2-1; TRBD1 is a possible D gene (7 bases). Per germline, CDR1 SGHTS and CDR2 YDEGEE. V was cut by 4 bases and J by 15 bases, with 17 bases left in between. This CDR3 spans 12 amino acids. The CDR3 coding sequence is TGTGCCAGCAGCCACGACCAGGGGGGCTGGTTCTTC. Translation gives CASSHDQGGWFF.

This rearrangement joins TRBV15 to TRBJ2-5, with unresolved D. Germline-derived CDR1 and CDR2 are LNHNV and YYDKDF (reference sequence). With 0 bases removed from V and 6 bases from J, the gap between germline ends came to 11 bases. The CDR3 covers 14 residues. CDR3 amino acids: CATSRDNSGKTQYF. The CDR3 nucleotides read TGTGCCACCAGCAGAGATAACAGTGGGAAGACCCAGTACTTC.

This clonotype was seen repeatedly, ten times or more. The V call is TRBV30, the J call TRBJ2-1; D is possibly TRBD1 (6 bases). Between the trimmed V and J ends, which lost 3 bases and 1 base, there was a span of 16 bases. CDR3 length: 16 amino acids. The V gene's germline CDR1 is GTSNPN and CDR2 SVGIG (reference sequence). The CDR3 here is CAWSARGLASYNEQFF. In nucleotides, the CDR3 is TGTGCCTGGAGCGCGAGGGGGTTAGCGTCCTACAATGAGCAGTTCTTC.

This clonotype was seen ten or more times. V usage is TRBV2 and J usage is TRBJ2-1; the D gene is possibly TRBD1 (6 bases). With 4 bases removed from V and 4 bases from J, the gap between germline ends came to 8 bases. The CDR3 runs to 13 residues. Germline lookup yields CDR1 SNHLY and CDR2 FYNNEI. CDR3 protein: CASSVQGYNEQFF. The CDR3 nucleotides are TGTGCCAGCAGTGTACAGGGATACAATGAGCAGTTCTTC.

The V call is TRBV14, the J call TRBJ2-1; TRBD2 agrees at 8 bases. The trim removed 0 bases at V and 6 bases at J, leaving 4 bases unmatched. The CDR3 loop spans 15 amino acids. The germline CDR1 and CDR2 sequences are SGHDN and FVKESK. The DNA of the CDR3 is TGTGCCAGCAGCCAAGATCTGGCGGGGGGCAATGAGCAGTTCTTC. Its translation is CASSQDLAGGNEQFF.

Many counts were recorded for this clonotype. The chain is built from TRBV5-1 and TRBJ2-2, with TRBD1 matching over 7 bases. The CDR3 spans 14 residues. Germline CDR1 SGHRS, CDR2 YFSETQ. Germline trimming cut 4 bases from V and 3 bases from J; bases unmatched to any gene: 3. Written as DNA, the CDR3 is TGCGCCAGCAGCGAGCAGGGGGACACCGGGGAGCTGTTTTTT. Its translation: CASSEQGDTGELFF.